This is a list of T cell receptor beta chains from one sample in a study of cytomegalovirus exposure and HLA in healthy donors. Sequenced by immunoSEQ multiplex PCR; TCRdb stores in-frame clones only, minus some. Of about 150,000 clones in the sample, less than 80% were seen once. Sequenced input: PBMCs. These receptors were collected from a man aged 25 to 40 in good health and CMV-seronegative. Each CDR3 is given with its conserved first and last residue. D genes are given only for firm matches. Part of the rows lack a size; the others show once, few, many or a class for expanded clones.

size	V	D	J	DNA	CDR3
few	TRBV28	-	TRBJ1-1	TGTGCCAGCAGTTCCCCCCTCAGCCCCGGAGAGACTGAAGCTTTCTTT	CASSSPLSPGETEAFF
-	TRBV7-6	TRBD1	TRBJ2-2	TGTGCCAGCAGCTTAGAGCAGGGGGCATGGAACGGGGAGCTGTTTTTT	CASSLEQGAWNGELFF
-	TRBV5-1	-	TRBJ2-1	TGCGCCAGCAGCTTGGTTTACGGTGAGCAGTTCTTC	CASSLVYGEQFF
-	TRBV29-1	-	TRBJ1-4	TGCAGCGCCGGGGAGGGGTCTGAAAAACTGTTTTTT	CSAGEGSEKLFF
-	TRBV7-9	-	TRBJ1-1	TGTGCCAGCAGAAATAGCGGCGGGGCCACTGAAGCTTTCTTT	CASRNSGGATEAFF
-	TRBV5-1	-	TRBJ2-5	TGCGCCAGCAGCTTGGCCGCAGGGTCCCTTGAGACCCAGTACTTC	CASSLAAGSLETQYF
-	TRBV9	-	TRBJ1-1	TGTGCCAGCAGCGTAGACGGGATGAACACTGAAGCTTTCTTT	CASSVDGMNTEAFF
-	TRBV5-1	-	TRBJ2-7	TGCGCCAGCAGCTTACAGGAAATATACGAGCAGTACTTC	CASSLQEIYEQYF
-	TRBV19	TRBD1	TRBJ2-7	TGTGCCAGTAGTCCCCGGACAGGGAACTACGAGCAGTACTTC	CASSPRTGNYEQYF
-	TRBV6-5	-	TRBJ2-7	TGTGCCAGCAGTTACGGCCAGGGGCTGTACGAGCAGTACTTC	CASSYGQGLYEQYF
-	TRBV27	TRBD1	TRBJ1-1	TGTGCCAGCAGTTTATTCCCGAGACAGGGCACTGAAGCTTTCTTT	CASSLFPRQGTEAFF
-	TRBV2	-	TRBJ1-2	TGTGCCAGCAACCTGGACAGCTACTATGGCTACACCTTC	CASNLDSYYGYTF
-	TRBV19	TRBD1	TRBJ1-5	TGTGCCAGTAGTATATGGGCAGGGGGTTTCAATCAGCCCCAGCATTTT	CASSIWAGGFNQPQHF
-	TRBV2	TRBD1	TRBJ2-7	TGTGCCAGCAGCGAAGGACAGGGCAGTCGGAGGGAGCAGTACTTC	CASSEGQGSRREQYF
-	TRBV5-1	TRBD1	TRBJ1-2	TGCGCCAGCAGCTCCAGGGGGCCGGAGTATGGCTACACCTTC	CASSSRGPEYGYTF
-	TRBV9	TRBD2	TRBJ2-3	TGTGCCAGCAGCCCAGGGGTAGCGGGGGGAGATACGCAGTATTTT	CASSPGVAGGDTQYF
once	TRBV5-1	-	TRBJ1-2	TGCGCCAGCAGCTTGGACGGGGACTATGGCTACACCTTC	CASSLDGDYGYTF
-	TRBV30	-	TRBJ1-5	TGTGCCTGGAGCGAGCAGGGTGGCAATCAGCCCCAGAATTTT	CAWSEQGGNQPQNF
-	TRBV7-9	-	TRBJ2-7	TGTGCCAGCAGGAATAAATCGGACAACTCCTACGAGCAGTACTTC	CASRNKSDNSYEQYF
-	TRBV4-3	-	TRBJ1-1	TGCGCCAGCAGCCAGGCAGGGGTCAGTGAAGCTTTCTTT	CASSQAGVSEAFF
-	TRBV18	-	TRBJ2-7	TGTGCCAGCTCACCGAGGGAGACCGAGCAGTACTTC	CASSPRETEQYF
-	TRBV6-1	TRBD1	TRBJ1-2	TGTGCCAGCATAGGGGGACAGCTCTATGGCTACACCTTC	CASIGGQLYGYTF
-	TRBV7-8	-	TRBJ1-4	TGTGCCAGCACCTACAGGGCGTCGGGTGAAAAACTGTTTTTT	CASTYRASGEKLFF
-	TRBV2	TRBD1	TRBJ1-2	TGTGCCAGCAGAAACAGGGGTTCTGACTATGGCTACACCTTC	CASRNRGSDYGYTF
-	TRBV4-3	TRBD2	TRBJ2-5	TGCGCCAGCAGCCCCCGGGCGCTAGCGGGGGGAGGGGAGGCCCAGTACTTC	CASSPRALAGGGEAQYF
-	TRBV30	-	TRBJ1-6	TGTGCCTGCCAATACACAGGGCTCAATTCACCCCTCCACTTT	CACQYTGLNSPLHF
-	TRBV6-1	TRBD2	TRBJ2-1	TGTGCCAGCAGTGAAAGCACTAGCGGGTACAATGAGCAGTTCTTC	CASSESTSGYNEQFF
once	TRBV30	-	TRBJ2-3	TGTGCCTGGAGTGCTCAAGCCCGAGCAGATACGCAGTATTTT	CAWSAQARADTQYF
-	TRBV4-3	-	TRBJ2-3	TGCGCCAGCAGCCAAGGTATCCCTAACGCGGGGGATACGCAGTATTTT	CASSQGIPNAGDTQYF
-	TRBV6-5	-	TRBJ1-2	TGTGCCAGCAGTTACTCGAGAGGGTCCTATGGCTACACCTTC	CASSYSRGSYGYTF
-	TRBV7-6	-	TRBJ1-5	TGTGCCAGCAGCTTAGGGGTGGGAGGAAGCAATCAGCCCCAGCATTTT	CASSLGVGGSNQPQHF
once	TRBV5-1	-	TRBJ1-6	TGCGCCAGCAGCTATGACAGTGCCTTGACACCCCTCCACTTT	CASSYDSALTPLHF
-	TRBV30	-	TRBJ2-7	TGTGCCTGGAGCCTAGACAGGTATTCCTACGAGCAGTACTTC	CAWSLDRYSYEQYF
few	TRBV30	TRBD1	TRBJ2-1	TGTGCCTGGAGTGTGCCGGGACAGGGTTACAATGAGCAGTTCTTC	CAWSVPGQGYNEQFF
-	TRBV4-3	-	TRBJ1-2	TGCGCCAGCAGCCAAGATGGCCCAGGGAAGGGCTATGGCTACACCTTC	CASSQDGPGKGYGYTF
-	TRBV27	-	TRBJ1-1	TGTGCCAGCAGTCAACCGACGGGAAACACTGAAGCTTTCTTT	CASSQPTGNTEAFF
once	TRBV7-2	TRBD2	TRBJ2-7	TGTGCCAGCAGTCCACCTTCAGCGGGGGGGCGCTACGAGCAGTACTTC	CASSPPSAGGRYEQYF
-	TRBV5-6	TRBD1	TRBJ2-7	TGTGCCAGCAGCGTTCCGGGACAGGAGCCATACGAGCAGTACTTC	CASSVPGQEPYEQYF
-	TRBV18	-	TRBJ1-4	TGTGCCAGCTCACAGCACTCAAATGAAAAACTGTTTTTT	CASSQHSNEKLFF
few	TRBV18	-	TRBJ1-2	TGTGCCAGCTCACCGGTAGTAATGAGGCGAAACAGGACCTCTAACTATGGCTACACCTTC	CASSPVVMRRNRTSNYGYTF
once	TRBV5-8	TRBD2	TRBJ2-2	TGTGCCAGCAGCTTCCTGGGACTAGCGGGGAAAAACACCGGGGAGCTGTTTTTT	CASSFLGLAGKNTGELFF
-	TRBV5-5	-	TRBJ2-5	TGTGCCAGAAGCTTAGGACTCTCGGGGACCCAGTACTTC	CARSLGLSGTQYF
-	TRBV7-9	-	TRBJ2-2	TGTGCCAGCAGCGCGGCCGGGGAGCTGTTTTTT	CASSAAGELFF
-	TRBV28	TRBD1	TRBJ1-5	TGTGCCAGCAGTATACTCCGGACAGGAATCAATCAGCCCCAGCATTTT	CASSILRTGINQPQHF
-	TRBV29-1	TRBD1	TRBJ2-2	TGCAGCGTTGGGACAGGGGGTTTCGGGGAGCTGTTTTTT	CSVGTGGFGELFF
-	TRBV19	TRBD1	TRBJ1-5	TGTGCCAGTAGTCCAGGACAGGGGGAGGATCAGCCCCAGCATTTT	CASSPGQGEDQPQHF
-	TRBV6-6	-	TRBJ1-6	TGTGCCAGCAGTCCCGGCGAGGTGTATTCACCCCTCCACTTT	CASSPGEVYSPLHF
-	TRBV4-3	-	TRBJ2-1	TGCGCCAGCAGCCAAGGGGCAGGCAGCGAGCAGTTCTTC	CASSQGAGSEQFF
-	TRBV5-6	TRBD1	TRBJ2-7	TGTGCCAGCAGTTCCGGGACAGGGGCCTACGAGCAGTACTTC	CASSSGTGAYEQYF
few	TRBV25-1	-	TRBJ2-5	TGTGCCAGCAGTGAATGGTACACATTCCAAGAGACCCAGTACTTC	CASSEWYTFQETQYF
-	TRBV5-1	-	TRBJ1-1	TGCGCCAGCAGCTCAGGGGCCTACACTGAAGCTTTCTTT	CASSSGAYTEAFF
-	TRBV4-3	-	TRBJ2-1	TGCGCCAGCAGCCAAGAAAGAGGATTCCGGGAGCAGTTCTTC	CASSQERGFREQFF
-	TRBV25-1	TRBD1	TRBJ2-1	TGTGCCAGCAGCCCGGGACAGGGCTACAATGAGCAGTTCTTC	CASSPGQGYNEQFF
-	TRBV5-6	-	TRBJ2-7	TGTGCCAGCGGGCCCTACGAGCAGTACTTC	CASGPYEQYF